This T cell receptor (beta chain) was recovered during a study of STAT5B mutations in CD4+ large granular lymphocyte leukemia. Study summary: The CDR3 'QG' motif was associated with a particular HLA allele among healthy donors. General study points: 8/27 top patient clones versus 2/35 control clones were TRBV06-family.

There are 15 residues in the CDR3. V was pared by 0 bases and J by 7 bases, with 11 bases between. The germline CDR1 and CDR2 sequences are SGHKS and YYEKEE (reference sequence). Concerning this clone itself: Its antigen is currently unknown.

Clones were read by immunoSEQ multiplex PCR, and TCRdb kept only the in-frame ones, dropping some. The sample records 40,000 to 45,000 clones, less than 85% being singletons. V is TRBV5-5 and J is TRBJ1-6; D ambiguous. The sequenced material came from CD4+ T cells from blood buffy coats. This sequence originates from a human donor in good health. The chain's CDR3 is CASSLDSGNNSPLHF. In DNA, the CDR3 is TGTGCCAGCAGCTTGGATTCCGGGAACAATTCACCCCTCCACTTT.